Listed here are 2 T cell receptor beta chains from one sample, sequenced in a study of blood T cell repertoires in COVID-19. The protocol was immunoSEQ multiplex PCR, while the TCRdb copy is restricted to in-frame clones and leaves out a portion. The repertoire has fewer than 110,000 clones, around 83% of them found once; the top ten carry 4% to 5.5%. Sequencing used peripheral blood. The receptors derive from a man aged 70 or older with acute or convalescent COVID-19.

This chain links TRBV6-4 with TRBJ1-2; no clear D gene. Deletions cut 4 bases from V and 2 bases from J, with 11 bases between. This CDR3 has 14 amino acids. Looked up from germline, CDR1 is MRHNA and CDR2 is SNTAGT. Here the CDR3 DNA reads TGTGCCAGCAGTGCTGGGCATGGGAACTATGGCTACACCTTC. Its protein product is CASSAGHGNYGYTF.

The J gene is TRBJ2-3, the V gene TRBV5-4; TRBD2 aligns across 14 bases. V dropped 4 bases and J dropped 3; count of bases not matched to a gene: 4. Germline loops: CDR1 SGHNT, CDR2 YYREEE (reference sequence). This CDR3 is built from 16 residues. The CDR3 protein is CASSTGTSGGTDTQYF. DNA of the CDR3: TGTGCCAGCAGCACCGGGACTAGCGGGGGAACAGATACGCAGTATTTT.